This TCR beta chain was found in a study of Ad26.COV2.S vaccination and SARS-CoV-2 variants. J lost 2 bases, V lost 3 bases, and 5 bases had no gene match. Germline values: CDR1 LGHDT, CDR2 YNNKEL (reference sequence). The CDR3 length is 15 residues. As for treatment: roughly 20 received Ad26.COV2.S at low or high dose, single or two shots; a few received placebo; per-sample allocation not given. Collection of the samples took place on day 63 after the first injection of vaccine or placebo. Data came from immunoSEQ multiplex PCR; TCRdb stores just in-frame clones and leaves some out. Of 360,000 or so clones in the sample, around 87% are singletons; the top ten hold around 3.6%.

The source is a person aged 18-65 years who received the Ad26.COV2.S COVID-19 vaccine or a placebo. The starting material was peripheral blood, obtained in a trial of Ad26.COV2.S vaccine versus placebo. This chain joins TRBV3-1 (or the pseudogene TRBV3-2) and TRBJ2-3; TRBD1 agrees at 7 bases. In DNA, the CDR3 is TGTGCCAGCAGCCAGGCGGACAGGAACACAGATACGCAGTATTTT. Protein: CASSQADRNTDTQYF.